This T cell receptor beta chain was identified during a study of T-cell memory formation after mild COVID-19. Overall study results and limits: Memory from before infection featured some responding clones, which suggests cross-reactive memory joined.

V dropped 5 bases and J dropped 7; count of bases not matched to a gene: 11. CDR3 length equals 15 residues. The germline V gene has CDR1 KGHSH and CDR2 LQKENI. This clonotype was counted ten times or more. The antigen is undetermined. Each CDR3 protein gets one entry after TCRdb re-called the 5' RACE reads with MiXCR. The sample shows about 29,000 distinct CDR3 sequences, more than 10% of them seen only once. The chain couples TRBV18 to TRBJ1-1, with 9 positions matching TRBD1. The TCR originated in an adult woman who had mild COVID-19 (a few samples of this study predate the infection). Cell type and time point are not known. Sample: PBMCs or a T cell subset sorted from them (not recorded which). The CDR3 nucleotides read TGTGCCAGCTCAGTACAGGGGGCGCTTCAAAATGAAGCTTTCTTT. As protein: CASSVQGALQNEAFF.